The 13 T cell receptor beta chains below come from one sample, sequenced in a study of neurological immune-mediated disorders. TCRdb used MiXCR to reprocess the 5' RACE reads, holding one entry per CDR3 protein. Here the sample spans 20,000 to 25,000 distinct CDR3 sequences, around an eighth being singletons. What was sequenced was PBMCs. Receptors were obtained from a woman between 55 and 75 years old with HTLV-1-associated myelopathy (HAM/TSP).

This clonotype has a count of ten or more. The chain recombines TRBV14 with TRBJ1-2; possible D gene TRBD1, 6 bases. Germline V gene lookup returns CDR1 SGHDN and CDR2 FVKESK. The V end lost 4 bases, the J end lost 3 bases, and 15 bases lay between the germline ends. The length of the CDR3 is 15 residues. Here the CDR3 reads CASSPTEWGHYGYTF. DNA of the CDR3: TGTGCCAGCAGCCCGACGGAGTGGGGGCACTATGGCTACACCTTC.

About this clonotype: A read error may explain this, as a much larger clone is one base away. The V gene is TRBV20-1, the J gene TRBJ1-2, with D possibly TRBD1 on 5 matching bases. The CDR3 totals 14 residues. Germline CDR1 is DFQATT and CDR2 is SNEGSKA (reference sequence). Deletions cut 5 bases from V and 9 bases from J, with 22 bases between. This chain's CDR3 is CSAYPTGQIDSYTF. The CDR3 coding sequence is TGCAGTGCTTACCCCACGGGGCAGATCGATAGCTACACCTTC.

This clonotype was picked up many times. This sequence joins TRBV20-1 and TRBJ1-2; D possibly corresponds to TRBD1 (6 bases). The CDR3 sequence is 14 residues long. Trimming shortened V by 1 base and J by 4 bases, and 13 bases separated the two germline ends. From germline, CDR1 is DFQATT and CDR2 SNEGSKA (reference sequence). In nucleotides, the CDR3 is TGCAGTGCTAGAGCCGGGACACTGGGCTATGGCTACACCTTC. This gives the protein CSARAGTLGYGYTF.

Many counts were recorded for this clonotype. The chain combines TRBV7-2 with TRBJ2-3, with unresolved D. The CDR3 is 15 amino acids. The V and J ends lost 3 bases and 3 bases respectively, with 13 bases between them. CDR1 is SGHTA, CDR2 FQGNSA, per germline. CDR3 region: CASSLGPLITDTQYF. The CDR3 nucleotides are TGTGCCAGCAGCTTGGGCCCCTTAATAACAGATACGCAGTATTTT.

This clonotype has a handful of counts. This chain connects TRBV19 to TRBJ1-2; D uncertain. The CDR3 sequence is 16 residues long. Looked up from germline, CDR1 is LNHDA and CDR2 is SQIVND (reference sequence). Trimming stripped 2 bases from V and 0 bases from J, with 13 bases between. CDR3 coding DNA: TGTGCCAGTAGTATAAATGTCCTTTCAGCTAACTATGGCTACACCTTC. It specifies CASSINVLSANYGYTF. The whole variable domain, filled in from reference TRBV19 and TRBJ1-2, reads DGGITQSPKYLFRKEGQNVTLSCEQNLNHDAMYWYRQDPGQGLRLIYYSQIVNDFQKGDIAEGYSVSREKKESFPLTVTSAQKNPTAFYLCASSINVLSANYGYTFGSGTRLTVV.

At least ten counts were recorded for this clonotype. J is TRBJ2-1 and V is TRBV9; D not resolved. The CDR3 sequence is 15 residues long. Germline assignment: CDR1 SGDLS and CDR2 YYNGEE. The germline V and J ends were trimmed by 0 bases and 4 bases, with 11 bases remaining between them. In nucleotides, the CDR3 is TGTGCCAGCAGCGTAGCGGGCGGCCTATACAATGAGCAGTTCTTC. It is translated as CASSVAGGLYNEQFF.

There are many counts of this clonotype. Compared with germline, one end of the junction differs, possibly owing to a read error. V and J are TRBV6-5 and TRBJ2-7; 7 bases agree with TRBD2. The CDR3 loop spans 12 amino acids. From germline, CDR1 is MNHEY and CDR2 SVGAGI. Written as DNA, the CDR3 is TGTGCCAGCAGGGGGGGGGACTACCCGTACTCCTTC. Residues: CASRGGDYPYSF.

This clonotype was recorded at least ten times. The gene calls are TRBV6-2 or TRBV6-3 and TRBJ1-2; D is unclear. The CDR3 loop spans 13 amino acids. Germline values: CDR1 MNHEY, CDR2 SVGEGT. The ends were cut back, 2 bases at V and 2 bases at J, with 6 bases in the middle. The CDR3 here is CASSYRENYGYTF. The CDR3 bases are TGTGCCAGCAGTTACAGGGAGAACTATGGCTACACCTTC.

This clonotype showed up many times. This sequence joins TRBV24-1 and TRBJ2-2; 8 bases line up with TRBD2. Unmatched junction bases numbered 17, after V lost 12 bases and J lost 3 bases. The CDR3 is made up of 17 amino acids. Germline V CDR1 and CDR2: KGHDR, SFDVKD. Written as DNA, the CDR3 is TGTGCCTCCCAGGGGCTCCGGGGGGGCCTGGACACCGGGGAGCTGTTTTTT. Residues: CASQGLRGGLDTGELFF.

This clonotype was picked up many times. The chain recombines TRBV12-3 or TRBV12-4 with TRBJ1-2; D gene ambiguous. The ends were cut back, 6 bases at V and 0 bases at J, with 2 bases in the middle. The CDR3 runs 11 residues. The CDR3 DNA is TGTGCCAGCAGGGCTAACTATGGCTACACCTTC. It translates to CASRANYGYTF.

In its sample, this clonotype was seen many times. The CDR3 nucleotides read TGCAGTGCAAACCGACAGAACACTGAAGCTTTCTTT. Translation gives CSANRQNTEAFF. The chain couples TRBV20-1 to TRBJ1-1; D unclear. In germline, CDR1 is DFQATT, CDR2 SNEGSKA (reference sequence). V was shortened by 6 bases and J by 1 base, with 9 bases between the two germline ends. The CDR3 is made up of 12 amino acids.

This clonotype has ten or more counts. This chain uses TRBV6-5 with TRBJ2-2; 12 bases align to TRBD2. V gave up 6 bases and J gave up 5 bases; unmatched junction bases: 7. This CDR3 region has 16 residues. Per germline, CDR1 MNHEY and CDR2 SVGAGI. DNA of the CDR3: TGTGCCAGCAGGGGGGGACTAGCGGGCGGAACCGGGGAGCTGTTTTTT. Residues: CASRGGLAGGTGELFF.

This clonotype appeared many times. The CDR3 sequence is CSARGAGLNTEAFF. The CDR3 region has the DNA TGCAGTGCTAGAGGGGCTGGGTTGAACACTGAAGCTTTCTTT. The chain couples TRBV20-1 to TRBJ1-1; D remains ambiguous. There are 14 residues in the CDR3. Trimming shortened V by 1 base and J by 0 bases, and 9 bases separated the two germline ends. Germline V CDR1 and CDR2: DFQATT, SNEGSKA (reference sequence).